These 7 T cell receptor beta chains came from one sample sequenced in a study of CD8+ T cells in alopecia areata. Treatment here: oral pan-JAK inhibitor, 5-10 mg twice daily. Reverse transcribed after extraction, RNA yielded cDNA as the sequencing template. Generated by immunoSEQ multiplex PCR, the TCRdb table keeps only in-frame clones and is missing some. The sample holds approximately 210,000 clones, approximately 65% seen once. The starting material was CD4+ T cells sorted from blood, obtained at approximately week 42, from a patient treated with tofacitinib. These receptors originate from a human donor with alopecia areata.

This chain joins TRBV2 and TRBJ1-1; no clear D gene. CDR3 length: 11 residues. Germline V gene data show CDR1 as SNHLY and CDR2 as FYNNEI. V shed 7 bases and J shed 0 bases, with 3 bases lying between them. DNA for the CDR3: TGTGCCAGCAAGATGAACACTGAAGCTTTCTTT. Protein sequence: CASKMNTEAFF.

The rearrangement links TRBV4-2 to TRBJ2-2; 10 nucleotides match TRBD2. The CDR3 consists of 16 residues. CDR1 LGHNA and CDR2 YNFKEQ come from the germline V gene. Trimming removed 0 bases from V and 6 bases from J; junction bases left unmatched: 4. In DNA, the CDR3 is TGTGCCAGCAGCCAAGAAGCTAGCGGGGGATCCGGGGAGCTGTTTTTT. Translating gives CASSQEASGGSGELFF.

The V gene is TRBV4-3, the J gene TRBJ1-2; tentatively, D is TRBD1 (5 bases). The CDR3 totals 17 residues. The V end was cut by 0 bases, the J end by 2 bases, with 16 bases between. Germline CDR1 LGHNA, CDR2 YSLEER. The DNA of the CDR3 is TGCGCCAGCAGCCAAGAATCGGGCAGGGTTGGAAACTATGGCTACACCTTC. Residues: CASSQESGRVGNYGYTF.

The rearrangement links TRBV5-6 to TRBJ2-1; D not resolved. Germline CDR1 reads SGHDT; CDR2 reads YYEEEE. The ends were cut back, 1 base at V and 5 bases at J, with 10 bases in the middle. CDR3 length: 14 amino acids. The CDR3 DNA reads TGTGCCAGCAGCTTGTCCGGACCCAACAATGAGCAGTTCTTC. This codes for CASSLSGPNNEQFF.

The rearrangement joins TRBV7-2 to TRBJ1-6; D is possibly TRBD1 (5 bases). This CDR3 region has 14 residues. Trimming left V 5 bases short and J 9 bases short, with 14 bases between. Germline V gene data show CDR1 as SGHTA and CDR2 as FQGNSA. Here the CDR3 reads CASSPDGGTSPLHF. The CDR3 DNA reads TGTGCCAGCAGCCCAGACGGGGGTACTTCACCCCTCCACTTT.

The chain has TRBV18 and TRBJ1-1, with D possibly matching TRBD1 (5 bases). This CDR3 spans 15 amino acids. Germline-derived CDR1 and CDR2 are KGHSH and LQKENI. V lost 3 bases to trimming and J lost 0 bases, with 11 bases between them. The CDR3 coding sequence is TGTGCCAGCTCACCTAAGTCGGGGCTGAACACTGAAGCTTTCTTT. This sequence encodes CASSPKSGLNTEAFF.

The rearrangement joins TRBV10-3 to TRBJ2-3; no reliable D call. The CDR3 spans 11 residues. Per germline, CDR1 ENHRY and CDR2 SYGVKD. V gave up 11 bases and J gave up 2 bases, with 8 bases separating them. CDR3 protein: CAVGITDTQYF. CDR3 nucleotide sequence: TGTGCCGTAGGGATCACAGATACGCAGTATTTT.